A selection of T cell receptor beta chains follows, all from one sample in a study of blood T cell repertoires in COVID-19. Using immunoSEQ multiplex PCR, the repertoire was profiled, and TCRdb retains in-frame clones only, with some absent. The sample lists under 300,000 clones, around 89% seen once, with 2.4% in the top ten. Input material: PBMCs or T cells enriched from blood (not recorded which). Receptors were obtained from a woman aged 18-30 years who had recovered from COVID-19. Both conserved end residues are part of each CDR3. The D gene is left open where the match is weak. For some rows the clone size is stated as once, few or many, or as a class when expanded; others skip it.

D,J,size,length,V,CDR3,DNA
-,TRBJ1-6,-,14,TRBV5-1,CASSLSRVDSPLHF,TGCGCCAGCAGCTTGTCCAGGGTGGACTCACCCCTCCACTTT
TRBD2,TRBJ2-1,-,16,TRBV9,CASSAKTSGGNNEQFF,TGTGCCAGCAGCGCAAAAACTAGCGGGGGAAACAATGAGCAGTTCTTC
-,TRBJ1-1,-,17,TRBV5-5,CASSLWVLASANTEAFF,TGTGCCAGCAGCTTGTGGGTACTTGCCAGCGCGAACACTGAAGCTTTCTTT
-,TRBJ2-2,-,11,TRBV20-1,CSARAGGELFF,TGCAGTGCTAGAGCGGGCGGGGAGCTGTTTTTT
-,TRBJ1-1,-,14,TRBV10-3,CAIRTPRKNTEAFF,TGTGCCATCAGAACTCCTCGAAAGAACACTGAAGCTTTCTTT
TRBD1,TRBJ2-1,-,14,TRBV19,CASSETGGRSTGFF,TGTGCCAGTAGTGAAACAGGGGGCCGATCTACAGGGTTCTTC
TRBD1,TRBJ2-1,-,15,TRBV15,CATSRRQGQNNEQFF,TGTGCCACCAGCCGCCGACAGGGGCAAAACAATGAGCAGTTCTTC
TRBD2,TRBJ2-7,-,15,TRBV5-4,CASSLDRAGGYEQYF,TGTGCCAGCAGCTTGGACCGGGCCGGGGGGTACGAGCAGTACTTC
-,TRBJ1-5,-,17,TRBV6-2/TRBV6-3,CASSYPRALNSNQPQHF,TGTGCCAGCAGTTACCCCAGGGCACTCAATAGCAATCAGCCCCAGCATTTT
-,TRBJ1-1,-,20,TRBV3-1/TRBV3-2,CASSQVLDLDGKAPNTEAFF,TGTGCCAGCAGCCAAGTACTAGATCTTGACGGAAAAGCACCTAACACTGAAGCTTTCTTT
TRBD1,TRBJ2-2,once,15,TRBV27,CASSLTGAGSGELFF,TGTGCCAGCAGTTTAACAGGGGCAGGGTCCGGGGAGCTGTTTTTT
-,TRBJ2-6,-,15,TRBV15,CATSRTGIGANVLTF,TGTGCCACCAGCCGAACAGGGATAGGGGCCAACGTCCTGACTTTC
-,TRBJ1-2,-,14,TRBV7-9,CASSLGGQAGGYTF,TGTGCCAGCAGCTTAGGGGGGCAGGCTGGCGGCTACACCTTC
TRBD1,TRBJ2-4,-,15,TRBV7-2,CASSTRQGSGNIQYF,TGTGCCAGCAGCACACGACAGGGGAGCGGGAACATTCAGTACTTC
TRBD1,TRBJ2-7,-,14,TRBV14,CASSPIQGGYEQYF,TGTGCCAGCAGCCCAATACAGGGGGGCTACGAGCAGTACTTC
-,TRBJ1-1,-,13,TRBV18,CASSQIGDTEAFF,TGTGCCAGCTCACAGATAGGGGACACTGAAGCTTTCTTT
TRBD1,TRBJ1-1,-,14,TRBV3-1/TRBV3-2,CASSRQGLNTEAFF,TGTGCCAGCAGCCGACAGGGACTGAACACTGAAGCTTTCTTT
-,TRBJ1-2,-,15,TRBV10-3,CAISPTEARNYGYTF,TGTGCCATCAGCCCAACCGAGGCCAGAAACTATGGCTACACCTTC
TRBD1,TRBJ1-1,-,18,TRBV11-2,CASSLDRRTGSMNTEAFF,TGTGCCAGCAGCTTAGATAGGAGGACAGGGTCTATGAACACTGAAGCTTTCTTT
-,TRBJ1-4,-,15,TRBV15,CATSRDRRAFEKLFF,TGTGCCACCAGCAGAGATCGGAGGGCCTTCGAAAAACTGTTTTTT